This entry features one T cell receptor beta chain sequence. The target antigen is unknown. Germline-derived CDR1 and CDR2 are LGHNA and YSLEER. The CDR3 sequence is 15 residues long. The V end was cut by 4 bases, the J end by 4 bases, with 16 bases between. These data belong to a study of cytomegalovirus exposure and HLA in healthy donors. Study findings and constraints: Within the data, a cluster of highly shared sequence variants was likely a sequencing artifact.

With 60 Vbeta and 13 Jbeta primers, the PCR was carried out. This table comes from immunoSEQ multiplex PCR, and its TCRdb copy is limited to in-frame clones, with some not included. The sample contains 130,000 or so clones, roughly 75% of which appear only once. This rearrangement joins TRBV4-3 to TRBJ1-2; tentatively, D is TRBD1 (6 bases). The sequence was collected from a man aged 25-40 years in good health and CMV-seronegative. Sample: PBMCs. The CDR3 coding sequence is TGCGCCAGCAGCCCGCAAAAACAGGGTGTCTATGGCTACACCTTC. Its translation: CASSPQKQGVYGYTF.